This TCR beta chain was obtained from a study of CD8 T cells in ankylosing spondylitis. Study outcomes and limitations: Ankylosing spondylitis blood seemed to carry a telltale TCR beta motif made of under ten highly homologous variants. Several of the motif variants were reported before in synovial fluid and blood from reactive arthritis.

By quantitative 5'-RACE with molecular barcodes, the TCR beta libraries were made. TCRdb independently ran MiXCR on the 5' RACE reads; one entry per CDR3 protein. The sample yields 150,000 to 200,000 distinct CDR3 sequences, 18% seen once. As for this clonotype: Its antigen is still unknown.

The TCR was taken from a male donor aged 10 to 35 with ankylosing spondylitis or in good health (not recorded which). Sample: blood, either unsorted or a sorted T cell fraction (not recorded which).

CDR3: CASSRTGQNQPQHF. CDR3 DNA: TGTGCCAGCAGTCGGACAGGACAAAATCAGCCCCAGCATTTT. The rearrangement links TRBV12-3 or TRBV12-4 to TRBJ1-5, with 7 bases lining up with TRBD1. The CDR3 length is 14 residues. V was pared by 5 bases and J by 4 bases, with 5 bases of the junction left unmatched.